This T cell receptor beta chain derives from a study of identical twins. This clonotype was seen many times. The authors used template switching to add a universal primer site and gave cDNA unique molecular identifiers. In TCRdb, the 5' RACE reads were re-called with MiXCR into one record per CDR3 protein. The top ten clones hold around 3.2% of a sample with 450,000 to 650,000 distinct CDR3 sequences, approximately 10% of them seen once. Per germline, CDR1 SGHRS and CDR2 YFSETQ. V lost 0 bases, J lost 4 bases, and 6 bases stayed unmatched. CDR3 size: 15 residues. These records were also assigned to another study, of yellow fever vaccine responses in identical twins.

The V gene is TRBV5-1, the J gene TRBJ1-1, with 7 bases identical to TRBD1. The source of this sequence is a young woman in good health. The sequenced sample consisted of PBMCs. This CDR3 is CASSLARGQGTEAFF. The CDR3 region has the DNA TGCGCCAGCAGCTTGGCGAGGGGGCAGGGCACTGAAGCTTTCTTT. The complete variable domain, with remaining parts taken from reference TRBV5-1 and TRBJ1-1, reads KAGVTQTPRYLIKTRGQQVTLSCSPISGHRSVSWYQQTPGQGLQFLFEYFSETQRNKGNFPGRFSGRQFSNSRSEMNVSTLELGDSALYLCASSLARGQGTEAFFGQGTRLTVV.